A single sample is the source of the 18 T cell receptor beta chains below, sequenced in a study of T-cell memory formation after mild COVID-19 (dated by TCRdb to the early 2020s). Libraries were made using 5' RACE. The sequencer listed for this sample is Illumina NovaSeq 6000. TCRdb trimmed public reads at Q25 via fastp, called clones via MiXCR and kept in-frame beta chains. Entries are consolidated by CDR3 protein sequence, retaining the most common genes and DNA. The sample profile shows 430,000 or so distinct CDR3 sequences; about 23% of them were found once. The top ten clonotypes cover approximately 12% of the sample. What was sequenced was PBMCs or a T cell subset sorted from them (not recorded which). The receptors here all came from an adult woman who had mild COVID-19 (a few samples of this study predate the infection). The sample titles of this study are shuffled in the database, so cell type and time point are left out; the donor was told from shared clones.

The rearrangement links TRBV6-5 to TRBJ2-3; D not certain. V dropped 5 bases and J dropped 4 bases, with 13 bases sitting between them. The CDR3 runs to 14 residues. The germline CDR1 and CDR2 sequences are MNHEY and SVGAGI. CDR3 coding DNA: TGTGCCAGCAGTAAGCCTAAAGGAGCAGATACGCAGTATTTT. Translation gives CASSKPKGADTQYF.

This clonotype was recorded many times. V usage is TRBV20-1 and J usage is TRBJ2-1; the match to TRBD2 covers 10 bases. CDR1 and CDR2 from the germline V gene are DFQATT and SNEGSKA (reference sequence). V gave up 4 bases and J gave up 5 bases; unmatched junction bases: 8. The CDR3 consists of 15 residues. The CDR3 reads CSATFSGGADNEQFF. The CDR3 coding sequence is TGCAGTGCTACATTCAGCGGGGGGGCAGACAATGAGCAGTTCTTC.

The rearrangement uses TRBV30 and TRBJ2-1; tentative D call: TRBD2 (6 bases). V was shortened by 6 bases and J by 0 bases, with 15 bases between the two germline ends. Germline lookup yields CDR1 GTSNPN and CDR2 SVGIG (reference sequence). The CDR3 is 15 residues long. The CDR3: CACNTGVSSYNEQFF. DNA of the CDR3: TGTGCCTGTAACACGGGGGTAAGCTCCTACAATGAGCAGTTCTTC. Drawing the rest from reference TRBV30 and TRBJ2-1, the complete variable domain is SQTIHQWPATLVQPVGSPLSLECTVEGTSNPNLYWYRQAAGRGLQLLFYSVGIGQISSEVPQNLSASRPQDRQFILSSKKLLLSDSGFYLCACNTGVSSYNEQFFGPGTRLTVL.

J is TRBJ2-1 and V is TRBV12-3 or TRBV12-4; unclear D gene. The CDR3 is made up of 11 amino acids. Trimming stripped 4 bases from V and 10 bases from J, with 8 bases between. The DNA of the CDR3 is TGTGCCAGCAGTTCATCTGTGGAGCAGTTCTTC. Translated: CASSSSVEQFF.

The chain is built from TRBV10-3 and TRBJ2-7; D unresolved. This CDR3 is built from 11 residues. Trimming stripped 2 bases from V and 4 bases from J, with 3 bases between. From germline, CDR1 is ENHRY and CDR2 SYGVKD. DNA for the CDR3: TGTGCCATCAGTGAGGGGTACGAGCAGTACTTC. This gives the protein CAISEGYEQYF.

This chain uses TRBV30 with TRBJ1-4; no reliable D call. The ends were cut back, 3 bases at V and 1 base at J, with 9 bases in the middle. The CDR3 extends over 14 amino acids. Germline CDR1 GTSNPN, CDR2 SVGIG (reference sequence). The CDR3 nucleotides are TGTGCCTGGAGCCGGTGGGGAACTAATGAAAAACTGTTTTTT. Protein sequence: CAWSRWGTNEKLFF.

The J gene is TRBJ2-2, the V gene TRBV7-3; 7 nucleotides match TRBD1. The V and J ends lost 4 bases and 2 bases, in that order; junction bases with no gene match: 4. The CDR3 runs 15 residues. Germline V gives CDR1 SGHTA, CDR2 FQGTGA. In DNA form, the CDR3 reads TGTGCCAGCAGCTCGGACAGGTTCAACACCGGGGAGCTGTTTTTT. This encodes CASSSDRFNTGELFF.

This sequence joins TRBV4-1 and TRBJ1-1; 7 nucleotides align to TRBD1. The V gene's germline CDR1 is MGHRA and CDR2 YSYEKL. The ends lost 1 base at V and 3 bases at J; junction bases unmatched: 5. The CDR3 has 15 amino acids. The CDR3 DNA sequence: TGCGCCAGCAGCCAAGGGCGGCAGGGGGACACTGAAGCTTTCTTT. Translation gives CASSQGRQGDTEAFF.

This clonotype was seen a handful of times. J is TRBJ2-7 and V is TRBV2, with D unresolved. V lost 2 bases, J lost 3 bases, and 5 bases lay in between. The germline CDR1 and CDR2 sequences are SNHLY and FYNNEI. This CDR3 comprises 12 residues. The CDR3 loop is CASSEQIYEQYF. Here the CDR3 DNA reads TGTGCCAGCAGTGAACAGATCTACGAGCAGTACTTC.

This clonotype turned up a few times. The V call is TRBV4-1, the J call TRBJ2-1, with D hard to call. The V and J ends lost 3 bases and 8 bases respectively, with 14 bases between them. The CDR3 length is 14 residues. The germline V gene encodes CDR1 MGHRA and CDR2 YSYEKL. This CDR3 reads CASSQRPDWDEQFF. Written as DNA, the CDR3 is TGCGCCAGCAGCCAGCGACCCGACTGGGATGAGCAGTTCTTC.

In its sample, this clonotype was seen a few times. The chain is built from TRBV4-2 and TRBJ2-7; 8 nucleotides align to TRBD2. Trimming cost V 4 bases and J 3 bases; bases outside gene matches: 8. Germline V gene lookup returns CDR1 LGHNA and CDR2 YNFKEQ. This CDR3 is 15 amino acids long. CDR3 sequence reads: CASSLGTSSNYEQYF. The CDR3, as DNA: TGTGCCAGCAGCCTCGGGACTAGTAGTAACTACGAGCAGTACTTC.

A few counts support this clonotype. The rearrangement joins TRBV20-1 to TRBJ2-1, with a possible D match to TRBD2 (5 bases). CDR3 length equals 11 residues. V was cut by 1 base and J by 11 bases, with 9 bases left in between. Germline V gene data show CDR1 as DFQATT and CDR2 as SNEGSKA (reference sequence). DNA of the CDR3: TGCAGTGCTAGAGTGGCTAGCAAGCAGTTCTTC. Translation: CSARVASKQFF.

This chain joins TRBV12-3 or TRBV12-4 and TRBJ2-7; 9 nucleotides line up with TRBD2. The trim removed 1 base at V and 6 bases at J, leaving 7 bases unmatched. This CDR3 comprises 15 residues. The CDR3 bases are TGTGCCAGCAGTTTAGGCGGCGGGAGGGCCGGCGAGCAGTACTTC. This gives the protein CASSLGGGRAGEQYF.

The chain carries TRBV19 and TRBJ1-4, with 7 bases matching TRBD1. Unmatched junction bases numbered 2, after V lost 7 bases and J lost 6 bases. Germline loops: CDR1 LNHDA, CDR2 SQIVND (reference sequence). The CDR3 sequence is 12 residues long. CDR3 nucleotide sequence: TGTGCCAGTAATGACAGGGATGAAAAACTGTTTTTT. Protein sequence: CASNDRDEKLFF. The entire variable domain, with the rest obtained from reference TRBV19 and TRBJ1-4, is as follows: DGGITQSPKYLFRKEGQNVTLSCEQNLNHDAMYWYRQDPGQGLRLIYYSQIVNDFQKGDIAEGYSVSREKKESFPLTVTSAQKNPTAFYLCASNDRDEKLFFGSGTQLSVL.

The gene calls are TRBV7-2 and TRBJ1-2; 11 positions match TRBD1. Losses at the gene ends were 0 bases for V and 4 bases for J; bases not matched to a gene: 10. In germline, CDR1 is SGHTA, CDR2 FQGNSA. The CDR3 is 18 amino acids. The CDR3 nucleotides are TGTGCCAGCAGCTTAGCCCCGGGACAGGGGGTCGAGGGCTATGGCTACACCTTC. This codes for CASSLAPGQGVEGYGYTF.

This clonotype was recorded a few times. The rearrangement uses TRBV6-5 and TRBJ2-7, with 8 bases fitting TRBD2. CDR1 and CDR2 (germline): MNHEY, SVGAGI. Trimming removed 0 bases from V and 2 bases from J; junction bases left unmatched: 6. The CDR3 runs 16 residues. The CDR3 loop is CASSYSGAGEAYEQYF. In DNA, the CDR3 is TGTGCCAGCAGTTACTCCGGAGCGGGAGAGGCCTACGAGCAGTACTTC.

The chain carries TRBV6-2 or TRBV6-3 and TRBJ2-7; TRBD1 matches at 7 bases. V was clipped by 7 bases and J by 3 bases; unmatched bases: 12. From germline, CDR1 is MNHEY and CDR2 SVGEGT. The CDR3 is 15 residues long. The CDR3: CASKATGAVLYEQYF. The DNA of the CDR3 is TGTGCCAGCAAGGCAACAGGGGCGGTCCTCTACGAGCAGTACTTC.

This chain joins TRBV4-2 and TRBJ2-7, with unresolved D. The CDR3 length is 14 residues. Germline loops: CDR1 LGHNA, CDR2 YNFKEQ. Trimming stripped 1 base from V and 5 bases from J, with 12 bases between. The CDR3 sequence: CASSQVAGRDEQYF. CDR3 coding DNA: TGTGCCAGCAGCCAAGTAGCCGGCCGGGACGAGCAGTACTTC.